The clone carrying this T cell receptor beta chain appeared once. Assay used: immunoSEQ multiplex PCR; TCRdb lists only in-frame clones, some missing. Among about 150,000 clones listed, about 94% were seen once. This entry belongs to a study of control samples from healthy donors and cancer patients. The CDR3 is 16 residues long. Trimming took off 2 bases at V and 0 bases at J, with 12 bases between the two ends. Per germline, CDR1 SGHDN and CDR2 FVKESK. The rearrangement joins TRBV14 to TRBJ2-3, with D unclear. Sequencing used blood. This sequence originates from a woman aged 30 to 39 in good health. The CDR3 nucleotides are TGTGCCAGCAGCCAAACTTGGCGAACTAGCACAGATACGCAGTATTTT. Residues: CASSQTWRTSTDTQYF.